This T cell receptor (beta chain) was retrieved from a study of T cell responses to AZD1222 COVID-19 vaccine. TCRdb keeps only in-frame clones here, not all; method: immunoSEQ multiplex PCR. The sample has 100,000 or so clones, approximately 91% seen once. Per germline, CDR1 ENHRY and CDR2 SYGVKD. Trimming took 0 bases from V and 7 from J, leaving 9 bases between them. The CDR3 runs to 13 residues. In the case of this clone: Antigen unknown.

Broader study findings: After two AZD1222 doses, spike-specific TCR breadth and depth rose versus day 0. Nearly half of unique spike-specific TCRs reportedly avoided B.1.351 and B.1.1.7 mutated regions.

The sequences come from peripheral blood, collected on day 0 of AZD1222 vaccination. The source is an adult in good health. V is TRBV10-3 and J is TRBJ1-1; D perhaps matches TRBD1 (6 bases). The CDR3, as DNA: TGTGCCATCAGTGAGTCACAGGGAGTTGAAGCTTTCTTT. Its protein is CAISESQGVEAFF.